This TCR beta chain is drawn from a study of blood T cell repertoires in COVID-19. Overall study: COVID-19 samples, acute and convalescent, were from the United States, Italy and Spain. Sample material is recorded as cDNA or gDNA derived from T cells, B-cell-depleted T cells, or PBMCs.

Deletions cut 0 bases from V and 6 bases from J, with 13 bases between. The CDR3 spans 15 residues. In germline, CDR1 is SGHDT, CDR2 YYEEEE. The assay was immunoSEQ multiplex PCR, and TCRdb's table has in-frame clones only and misses some. Of 170,000 or so clones listed, roughly 86% are singletons. This clone was seen a few times. Sequencing was performed on peripheral blood. The V gene is TRBV5-6, the J gene TRBJ1-5; a weak D match, TRBD1 (6 bases). The TCR sequence derives from a man aged 50 or older with active or convalescent COVID-19. Written as DNA, the CDR3 is TGTGCCAGCAGCTTGGCGGGGGGGGCGGGTCAGCCCCAGCATTTT. Protein product: CASSLAGGAGQPQHF.